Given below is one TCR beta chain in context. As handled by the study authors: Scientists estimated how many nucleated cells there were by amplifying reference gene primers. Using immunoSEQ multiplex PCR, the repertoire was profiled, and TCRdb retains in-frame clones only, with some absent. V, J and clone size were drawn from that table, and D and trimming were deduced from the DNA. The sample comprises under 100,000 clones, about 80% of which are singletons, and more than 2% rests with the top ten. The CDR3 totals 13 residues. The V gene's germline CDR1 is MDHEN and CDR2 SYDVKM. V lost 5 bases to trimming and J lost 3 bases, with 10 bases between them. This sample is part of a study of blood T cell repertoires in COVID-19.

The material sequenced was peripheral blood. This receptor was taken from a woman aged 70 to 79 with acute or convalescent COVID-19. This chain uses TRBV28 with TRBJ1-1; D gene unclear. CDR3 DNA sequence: TGTGCCAGCAGTCAGTTGGTTTACACTGAAGCTTTCTTT. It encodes CASSQLVYTEAFF.